Listed below are T cell receptor beta chains from one sample, sequenced in a study of regulatory T cells in long-lasting Graves disease. MiXCR, run by TCRdb on the multiplex PCR reads, gives a single entry per CDR3 protein. Of about 240,000 distinct CDR3 sequences listed, 20% to 25% are singletons. The sequencing used peripheral blood mononuclear cells (PBMCs), collected at new diagnosis, from a patient treated with antithyroid drugs. These receptors were taken from a female donor with Graves disease. The CDR3 runs from the conserved cysteine through the conserved F or W. The D gene is left open where the match is weak. Clone size is shown for a subset of rows, as once, few, many or a class of expanded clone.

v_gene,d_gene,abundance,j_gene,CDR3aa,CDR3nt
TRBV15,TRBD2,many,TRBJ2-3,CATSSGRSGRASDTQYF,TGTGCCACCAGCAGTGGACGGAGCGGGAGGGCGTCAGATACGCAGTATTTT
TRBV6-5,.,many,TRBJ1-5,CASSYPPGHQPQHF,TGTGCCAGCAGTTACCCGCCAGGCCATCAGCCCCAGCATTTT
TRBV9,TRBD2,few,TRBJ2-1,CASSVLSGGNYNEQFF,TGTGCCAGCAGCGTTTTAAGCGGGGGAAACTACAATGAGCAGTTCTTC
TRBV2,.,many,TRBJ2-1,CASSDRGVRAGDNEQFF,TGTGCCAGCAGTGACAGGGGCGTACGGGCGGGAGACAATGAGCAGTTCTTC
TRBV7-9,.,many,TRBJ2-1,CASSPQGVHNEQFF,TGTGCCAGCAGCCCCCAAGGGGTCCACAATGAGCAGTTCTTC
TRBV24-1,.,many,TRBJ1-2,CATSDSGPLGYGYTF,TGTGCCACCAGTGACTCGGGACCCCTAGGCTATGGCTACACCTTC
TRBV2,.,many,TRBJ2-2,CASLRRSNTGELFF,TGTGCCAGCCTTAGACGGTCGAACACCGGGGAGCTGTTTTTT
TRBV7-8,TRBD2,.,TRBJ2-5,CASSLGLAGPLRETQYF,TGTGCCAGCAGCTTGGGACTAGCGGGCCCCTTGCGAGAGACCCAGTACTTC
TRBV28,.,many,TRBJ1-6,CASGYRSRAAPLHF,TGTGCCAGCGGCTACAGGTCTCGGGCGGCGCCCCTCCACTTT
TRBV18,.,.,TRBJ1-6,CASSPRGSGTKNSPLHF,TGTGCCAGCTCGCCTCGCGGCTCCGGAACCAAAAATTCACCCCTCCACTTT
TRBV27,.,once,TRBJ1-5,CASSFNRGSEQYFGPGSNQPQHF,.
TRBV27,.,many,TRBJ2-6,CASSPTTGSGSGANVLTF,TGTGCCAGCAGTCCAACGACAGGCTCTGGCTCTGGGGCCAACGTCCTGACTTTC
TRBV5-1,TRBD2,many,TRBJ2-1,CASSLWRGGNNEQFF,TGCGCCAGCAGCTTGTGGCGGGGGGGAAACAATGAGCAGTTCTTC
TRBV3-1,.,once,TRBJ2-1,CASSPPGPYNEQFF,TGTGCCAGCAGCCCCCCGGGTCCCTACAATGAGCAGTTCTTC
TRBV29-1,TRBD2,many,TRBJ2-3,CSVAISGGAADTQYF,TGCAGCGTTGCGATAAGCGGGGGGGCCGCAGATACGCAGTATTTT
TRBV6-1,.,few,TRBJ2-6,CASCPGANVLTF,TGTGCCAGTTGCCCTGGGGCCAACGTCCTGACTTTC